The T cell receptor (beta chain) described here comes from a study of T cells in Graves' hyperthyroidism and ophthalmopathy. Amplified regions were TCR beta CDR3 sequences from RNA transcripts. During a first-round RT-PCR of the TCR CDR3, the HTBI primer set was used. TCRdb itself ran the multiplex PCR reads through MiXCR, one entry per CDR3 protein. Seen here are 660,000 or so distinct CDR3 sequences, 40% to 55% observed once, and the top ten hold more than 7%. General study results and limits: Ophthalmopathy and stable hyperthyroidism were separated by a 13 V-J model.

The CDR3 runs to 15 residues. Per the germline V gene, CDR1 is SGHDN and CDR2 is FVKESK. The germline V and J ends were trimmed by 2 bases and 13 bases, with 18 bases remaining between them. Diagnoses rested on clinical symptoms, serum thyroxine and TRAb, thyroid ultrasound and orbital computed tomography. With regard to this clonotype: Its target is unknown.

This chain uses TRBV14 with TRBJ1-6; D might be TRBD1 (6 bases). Sample: peripheral blood or thyroid tissue (not recorded which). The TCR originated in an adult man with Graves' disease, either hyperthyroidism or ophthalmopathy (not recorded which). CDR3 sequence reads: CASSQLQGSAPPLHF. CDR3 DNA sequence: TGTGCCAGCAGCCAACTACAGGGATCCGCTCCGCCCCTCCACTTT.